This entry features one T cell receptor beta chain sequence. Antigen: not known. The data were obtained in a study of beta chain features in type 1 diabetes. Study-level points and caveats: There was a moderate but significant shortening of TCRB CDR3s in all four CD4+ subsets of Type 1 diabetes patients. It was not settled here whether HLA type affects TCRB rearrangement.

The investigators reverse transcribed all of the isolated RNA, so they sequenced expressed TCRB transcripts. About 3.57 million reads, on average, came from each naive, central memory and regulatory T cell sample. TCRdb keeps only in-frame clones here, not all; method: immunoSEQ multiplex PCR. This table has hundreds of thousands of clones, about an eighth appearing once. This CDR3 is built from 15 residues. V lost 5 bases to trimming and J lost 8 bases, with 18 bases between them. Germline V gene data show CDR1 as SGHTA and CDR2 as FQGNSA. The sample consisted of naive CD4+ T cells from blood. The rearrangement joins TRBV7-2 to TRBJ1-4; weak D call: TRBD1 (5 bases). The source of this sequence is a man younger than 35 with type 1 diabetes. DNA for the CDR3: TGTGCCAGCAGCCCCATCCGGGACGGAAAAGAAAAACTGTTTTTT. Translating gives CASSPIRDGKEKLFF.